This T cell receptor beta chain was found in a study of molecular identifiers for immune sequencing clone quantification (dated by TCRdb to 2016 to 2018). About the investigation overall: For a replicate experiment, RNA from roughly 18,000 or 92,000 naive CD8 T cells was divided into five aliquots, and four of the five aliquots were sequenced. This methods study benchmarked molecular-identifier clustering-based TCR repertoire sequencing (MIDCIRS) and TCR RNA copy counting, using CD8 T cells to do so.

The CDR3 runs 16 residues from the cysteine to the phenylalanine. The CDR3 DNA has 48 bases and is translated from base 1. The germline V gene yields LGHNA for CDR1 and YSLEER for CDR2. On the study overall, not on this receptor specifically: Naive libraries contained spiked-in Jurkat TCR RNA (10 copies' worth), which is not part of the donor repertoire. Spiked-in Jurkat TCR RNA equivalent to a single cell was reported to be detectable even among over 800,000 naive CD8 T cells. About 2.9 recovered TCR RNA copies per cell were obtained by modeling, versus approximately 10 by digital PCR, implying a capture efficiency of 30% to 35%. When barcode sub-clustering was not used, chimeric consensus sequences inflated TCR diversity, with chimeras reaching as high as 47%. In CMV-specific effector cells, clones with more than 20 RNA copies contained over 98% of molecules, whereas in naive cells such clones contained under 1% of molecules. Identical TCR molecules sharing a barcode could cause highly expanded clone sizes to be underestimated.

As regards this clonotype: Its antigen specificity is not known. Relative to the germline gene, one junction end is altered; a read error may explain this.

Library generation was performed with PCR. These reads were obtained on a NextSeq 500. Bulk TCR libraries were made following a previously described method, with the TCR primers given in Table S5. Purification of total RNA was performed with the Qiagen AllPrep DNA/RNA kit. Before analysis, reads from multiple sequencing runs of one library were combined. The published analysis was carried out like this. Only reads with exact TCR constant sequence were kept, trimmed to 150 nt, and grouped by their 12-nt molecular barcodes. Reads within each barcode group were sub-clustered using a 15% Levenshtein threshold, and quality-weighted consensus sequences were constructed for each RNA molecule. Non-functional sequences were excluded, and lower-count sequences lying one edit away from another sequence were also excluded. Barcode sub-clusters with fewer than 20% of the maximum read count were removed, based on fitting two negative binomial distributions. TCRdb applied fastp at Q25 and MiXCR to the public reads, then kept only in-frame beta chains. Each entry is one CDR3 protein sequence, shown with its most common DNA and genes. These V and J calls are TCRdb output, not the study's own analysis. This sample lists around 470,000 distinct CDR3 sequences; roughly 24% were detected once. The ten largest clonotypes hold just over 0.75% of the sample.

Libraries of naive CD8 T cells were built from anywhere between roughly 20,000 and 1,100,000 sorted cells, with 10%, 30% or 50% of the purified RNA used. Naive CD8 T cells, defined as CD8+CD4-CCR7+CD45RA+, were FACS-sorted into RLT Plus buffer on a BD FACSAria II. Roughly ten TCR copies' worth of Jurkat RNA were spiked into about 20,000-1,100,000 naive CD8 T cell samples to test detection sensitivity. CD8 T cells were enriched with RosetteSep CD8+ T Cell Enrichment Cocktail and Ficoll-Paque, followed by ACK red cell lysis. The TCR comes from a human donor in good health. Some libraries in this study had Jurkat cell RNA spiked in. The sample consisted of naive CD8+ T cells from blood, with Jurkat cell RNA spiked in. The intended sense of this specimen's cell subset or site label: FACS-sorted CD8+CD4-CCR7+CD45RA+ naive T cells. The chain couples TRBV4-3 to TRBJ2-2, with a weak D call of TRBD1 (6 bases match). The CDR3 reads CASSSWAEGDTGEPVF. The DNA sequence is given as TGCGCCAGCAGCTCGTGGGCTGAGGGGGACACCGGGGAGCCGGTTTTT.